What follows are 30 T cell receptor beta chains derived from one specimen sequenced in a study of blood T cell repertoires in COVID-19. Produced via immunoSEQ multiplex PCR; TCRdb's table is partial and in-frame only. This sample has roughly 100,000 clones, with around 90% found just once. The sample taken for sequencing was peripheral blood. These receptors all stem from a woman aged 50 to 60 with COVID-19, enrolled during active disease.

The chain joins TRBV28 to TRBJ1-1; 8 bases line up with TRBD1. The CDR3 runs to 15 residues. V lost 8 bases to trimming and J lost 1 base; unmatched junction nucleotides: 9. Per the germline V gene, CDR1 is MDHEN and CDR2 is SYDVKM. CDR3 bases: TGTGCCAGCGATACCCCGGGACAGGCGAACACTGAAGCTTTCTTT. This gives the protein CASDTPGQANTEAFF. The full variable domain, completed using reference TRBV28 and TRBJ1-1, is DVKVTQSSRYLVKRTGEKVFLECVQDMDHENMFWYRQDPGLGLRLIYFSYDVKMKEKGDIPEGYSVSREKKERFSLILESASTNQTSMYLCASDTPGQANTEAFFGQGTRLTVV.

The chain employs TRBV25-1 and TRBJ1-1; 11 nucleotides agree with TRBD1. Germline V gene data show CDR1 as MGHDK and CDR2 as SYGVNS. The CDR3 extends over 16 amino acids. V gave up 1 base and J gave up 11 bases; unmatched junction bases: 12. The CDR3 protein is CASSESGTGGWSGAFF. CDR3 coding DNA: TGTGCCAGCAGTGAATCCGGGACAGGGGGTTGGAGCGGGGCTTTCTTT.

The gene calls are TRBV18 and TRBJ1-2; 11 bases line up with TRBD1. This CDR3 has 15 amino acids. The V segment lost 2 bases and the J segment 2 bases; nucleotides outside the gene matches: 1. Germline V CDR1 and CDR2: KGHSH, LQKENI. The CDR3: CASSPGDRGNYGYTF. CDR3 nucleotide sequence: TGTGCCAGCTCACCAGGGGACAGGGGGAACTATGGCTACACCTTC.

Comment on this clone: At one end, the junction sequence differs from germline, possibly due to a read error. The chain combines TRBV7-7 with TRBJ2-1; a weak D match, TRBD1 (7 bases). The CDR3 runs to 18 residues. The germline V gene has CDR1 SSHAT and CDR2 FNYEAQ (reference sequence). The CDR3 region is CASSFRLFSRDRYNEQFF. As DNA, the CDR3 is TGTGCTAGCAGCTTCCGCCTTTTCTCGCGGGACAGATACAATGAGCAGTTCTTC.

CDR3 in DNA: TGTGCCAGCAGCTTGAATCAGGACACTGAAGCTTTCTTT. This sequence encodes CASSLNQDTEAFF. The V call is TRBV5-6, the J call TRBJ1-1; D gene unclear. The ends were cut back, 1 base at V and 3 bases at J, with 7 bases in the middle. Germline CDR1 is SGHDT and CDR2 is YYEEEE. This CDR3 is 13 amino acids long.

The chain joins TRBV9 to TRBJ1-2; 10 bases are a match to TRBD1. Losses at the gene ends were 2 bases for V and 6 bases for J; bases not matched to a gene: 1. Per germline, CDR1 SGDLS and CDR2 YYNGEE. CDR3 size: 13 residues. CDR3 in amino acids: CASSVGQGDGYTF. The CDR3 bases are TGTGCCAGCAGCGTCGGACAGGGGGATGGCTACACCTTC.

V usage is TRBV7-2 and J usage is TRBJ1-5, with TRBD1 as a possible D gene (5 bases). CDR1 and CDR2 (germline): SGHTA, FQGNSA. The CDR3 sequence is 15 residues long. V was clipped by 5 bases and J by 5 bases, with 16 bases between them. The CDR3 sequence: CASSPAQGPHQPQHF. The CDR3 nucleotides read TGTGCCAGCAGCCCCGCGCAGGGCCCACATCAGCCCCAGCATTTT.

This clone was seen only a few times. The chain uses TRBV5-1 and TRBJ2-3; 9 nucleotides agree with TRBD2. Trimming at V came to 9 bases and at J to 9 bases, leaving 23 bases not matched to a gene. The CDR3 is 17 amino acids. CDR1 and CDR2 (germline): SGHRS, YFSETQ. DNA of the CDR3: TGCGCCACCACCTTAGGATCAACAGCGGGGGGCCGGGAGACGCAGTATTTT. This encodes CATTLGSTAGGRETQYF.

This clone has just a few counts. The chain recombines TRBV7-3 with TRBJ2-5, with 8 bases matching TRBD2. The trim removed 8 bases at V and 0 bases at J, leaving 2 bases unmatched. Germline lookup yields CDR1 SGHTA and CDR2 FQGTGA. The CDR3 has 13 residues. CDR3 bases: TGTGCCAGCTTAGCGGGGTACCAAGAGACCCAGTACTTC. Its protein is CASLAGYQETQYF.

The V and J genes are TRBV28 and TRBJ1-4; 8 nucleotides align to TRBD1. From germline, CDR1 is MDHEN and CDR2 SYDVKM. CDR3 length: 14 residues. Trimming cost V 4 bases and J 7 bases; bases outside gene matches: 5. CDR3 in DNA: TGTGCCAGCAGTTCCGGACAGGGTGTTGAAAAACTGTTTTTT. This encodes CASSSGQGVEKLFF.

This clone was seen only once. V and J are TRBV4-1 and TRBJ2-7; TRBD1 matches 7 bases. The CDR3 totals 15 residues. With 4 bases clipped from V and 0 bases from J, the junction kept 6 bases outside the gene matches. In germline, CDR1 is MGHRA, CDR2 YSYEKL. The CDR3 region is CASSRTGASSYEQYF. The CDR3 DNA follows: TGCGCCAGCAGCCGAACAGGGGCGAGCTCCTACGAGCAGTACTTC.

J is TRBJ2-7 and V is TRBV7-6, with a tentative D call TRBD2 (5 bases). In germline, CDR1 is SGHVS, CDR2 FNYEAQ. This CDR3 spans 15 amino acids. V was pared by 5 bases and J by 5 bases, with 19 bases between. The CDR3 reads CASSLTAAGMDEQYF. The CDR3 DNA reads as TGTGCCAGCAGCCTCACGGCTGCGGGCATGGACGAGCAGTACTTC.

This clone showed up just once. The V and J genes are TRBV19 and TRBJ2-3; D is unclear. The CDR3 runs to 13 residues. The germline V gene encodes CDR1 LNHDA and CDR2 SQIVND (reference sequence). Deletions cut 5 bases from V and 5 bases from J, with 11 bases between. The CDR3 is CASSPRLRDTQYF. CDR3 DNA: TGTGCCAGTAGTCCCCGTCTAAGAGATACGCAGTATTTT.

The gene calls are TRBV21-1 and TRBJ1-2. TRBV21-1 is annotated as a pseudogene. CDR3 length: 14 amino acids. The CDR3 protein is CASSKSGPEGSYTF. The CDR3 bases are TGTGCCAGCAGCAAAAGTGGGCCGGAGGGAAGCTACACCTTC.

The gene calls are TRBV2 and TRBJ1-6; D uncertain. The CDR3 extends over 15 amino acids. Germline V lookup: CDR1 SNHLY, CDR2 FYNNEI. V gave up 3 bases and J gave up 9 bases, with 15 bases separating them. As DNA, the CDR3 is TGTGCCAGCAGTGAGAATCCGGACTTCGGTTCACCCCTCCACTTT. Amino acids: CASSENPDFGSPLHF.

Here the CDR3 DNA reads TGTGCCAGCTCACCAAACGGGCCCGCCGGGGACTATGGCTACACCTTC. Protein product: CASSPNGPAGDYGYTF. The V and J genes are TRBV18 and TRBJ1-2; D is unclear. Per the germline V gene, CDR1 is KGHSH and CDR2 is LQKENI. Trimming shortened V by 2 bases and J by 3 bases, and 16 bases separated the two germline ends. The CDR3 loop spans 16 amino acids.

V gene TRBV7-9 combines with J gene TRBJ1-2, with D possibly matching TRBD1 (6 bases). The CDR3 runs to 13 residues. V shed 5 bases and J shed 8 bases, with 15 bases lying between them. CDR1 and CDR2 from the germline V gene are SEHNR and FQNEAQ (reference sequence). The CDR3 sequence is CASSQAQGSGYTF. The DNA for the CDR3 is TGTGCCAGCAGCCAAGCTCAGGGGAGCGGCTACACCTTC.

The chain links TRBV24-1 to TRBJ2-2, with TRBD1 as a possible D gene (6 bases). Trimming stripped 3 bases from V and 7 bases from J, with 20 bases between. This CDR3 is built from 17 residues. Germline V gives CDR1 KGHDR, CDR2 SFDVKD. The CDR3 bases are TGTGCCACCAGTGATCACCATTCTCCGGGACAAATCGGGGAGCTGTTTTTT. Its protein is CATSDHHSPGQIGELFF.

The rearrangement uses TRBV2 and TRBJ1-2; D possibly corresponds to TRBD1 (6 bases). V lost 6 bases, J lost 0 bases, and 14 bases lay in between. Per germline, CDR1 SNHLY and CDR2 FYNNEI. CDR3 length equals 15 residues. The chain's CDR3 is CASRLRDTSNYGYTF. The CDR3, as DNA: TGTGCCAGCAGGCTCCGGGACACCTCTAACTATGGCTACACCTTC.

The chain is built from TRBV11-3 and TRBJ1-6, with D possibly being TRBD1 (5 bases). The CDR3 extends over 14 amino acids. In germline, CDR1 is SGHNT, CDR2 YENEEA. V lost 5 bases, J lost 7 bases, and 12 bases lay in between. CDR3 sequence: CASSAGRQNSPLHF. DNA of the CDR3: TGTGCCAGCAGCGCGGGACGACAAAATTCACCCCTCCACTTT.

J is TRBJ1-1 and V is TRBV10-3, with a weak D call TRBD1 (5 bases). There are 13 residues in the CDR3. Germline-derived CDR1 and CDR2 are ENHRY and SYGVKD. V was shortened by 10 bases and J by 4 bases, with 16 bases between the two germline ends. CDR3 sequence: CATTGKLSTEAFF. In DNA form, the CDR3 reads TGTGCCACTACAGGAAAGTTAAGCACTGAAGCTTTCTTT.

The chain recombines TRBV2 with TRBJ2-2, with 7 positions matching TRBD1. Trimming took 8 bases from V and 7 from J; bases not matched to a gene: 7. Germline values: CDR1 SNHLY, CDR2 FYNNEI. The CDR3 has 13 residues. CDR3 DNA: TGTGCCAGCTCTTGGACAGGAAACGGGGAGCTGTTTTTT. This translates into CASSWTGNGELFF.

This chain uses TRBV12-3 or TRBV12-4 with TRBJ2-5, with a possible D match to TRBD2 (6 bases). V was trimmed by 7 bases and J by 4 bases, leaving 13 bases between them. This CDR3 spans 13 amino acids. The CDR3 sequence is CASNFGGRETQYF. The CDR3 coding sequence is TGTGCCAGCAACTTCGGGGGAAGAGAGACCCAGTACTTC.

V and J are TRBV11-3 and TRBJ2-7; D is perhaps TRBD2 (6 bases). V lost 5 bases and J lost 2, with 10 bases in between. The CDR3 sequence is 13 residues long. Germline assignment: CDR1 SGHNT and CDR2 YENEEA. CDR3 nucleotide sequence: TGTGCCAGCAGCGGCGGGGCAGCCTACGAGCAGTACTTC. It translates to CASSGGAAYEQYF.

This chain connects TRBV4-1 to TRBJ1-6; 8 positions match TRBD1. Trimming cost V 3 bases and J 10 bases; bases outside gene matches: 2. The length of the CDR3 is 13 residues. Per the germline V gene, CDR1 is MGHRA and CDR2 is YSYEKL. CDR3 bases: TGCGCCAGCAGCCAGACAGGGGACTCACCCCTCCACTTT. This gives the protein CASSQTGDSPLHF.

The chain recombines TRBV2 with TRBJ1-6; 8 positions match TRBD1. V was clipped by 8 bases and J by 10 bases; unmatched bases: 13. Germline V gene sequence: CDR1 SNHLY, CDR2 FYNNEI. This CDR3 is built from 15 residues. CDR3 in DNA: TGTGCCAGCCATAATCCTGCAGGGGGCATGTCACCCCTCCACTTT. Its translation: CASHNPAGGMSPLHF.

V gene TRBV5-5 combines with J gene TRBJ2-7; 9 bases fit TRBD1. Trimming took 0 bases from V and 1 from J; bases not matched to a gene: 8. CDR3 length: 17 residues. Germline lookup yields CDR1 SGHKS and CDR2 YYEKEE (reference sequence). CDR3: CASSLDFPDRGSYEQYF. For the CDR3, the DNA is TGTGCCAGCAGCTTGGATTTTCCCGACAGGGGGTCCTACGAGCAGTACTTC.

The genes are TRBV30 and TRBJ1-1, with 9 bases lining up with TRBD1. V shed 2 bases, J shed 4 bases, and the junction held 5 bases outside the gene matches. Germline V gives CDR1 GTSNPN, CDR2 SVGIG (reference sequence). The CDR3 is 14 amino acids. CDR3 nucleotide sequence: TGTGCCTGGAGTCCCGGGACAGGGTCCACTGAAGCTTTCTTT. Translated: CAWSPGTGSTEAFF.

The chain carries TRBV4-1 and TRBJ2-4; TRBD2 matches at 10 bases. Germline V CDR1 and CDR2: MGHRA, YSYEKL. J lost 16 bases, V lost 0 bases, and 9 bases had no gene match. The CDR3 spans 14 residues. The chain's CDR3 is CASSQEFGLAGGYF. The CDR3 region has the DNA TGCGCCAGCAGCCAAGAATTCGGCTTAGCGGGGGGTTACTTC.

The chain combines TRBV4-1 with TRBJ2-5, with no clear D. This CDR3 has 13 amino acids. The germline V and J ends were trimmed by 2 bases and 5 bases, with 9 bases remaining between them. From germline, CDR1 is MGHRA and CDR2 YSYEKL. This CDR3 reads CASSQFTRETQYF. The CDR3 bases are TGCGCCAGCAGCCAATTTACCAGGGAGACCCAGTACTTC.